These 2 T cell receptor beta chains were sequenced from one sample in a study of cytomegalovirus exposure and HLA in healthy donors. Primers included in the PCR were 60 Vbeta and 13 Jbeta primers. The assay was immunoSEQ multiplex PCR, and TCRdb's table has in-frame clones only and misses some. The sample carries about 93,000 clones, around 84% recorded once. The sequencing input was PBMCs. Every receptor here comes from a woman aged 40-49 years in good health and CMV-seronegative.

The V and J genes are TRBV28 and TRBJ2-7; 9 nucleotides align to TRBD1. The CDR3 sequence is 15 residues long. Germline V gene lookup returns CDR1 MDHEN and CDR2 SYDVKM. The V and J ends lost 6 bases and 3 bases, in that order; junction bases with no gene match: 9. The DNA of the CDR3 is TGTGCCAGCAGGTCCCCCCGGGACAGGGTCTACGAGCAGTACTTC. This sequence encodes CASRSPRDRVYEQYF.

The rearrangement joins TRBV19 to TRBJ1-2, with D perhaps matching TRBD1 (5 bases). The CDR3 covers 14 residues. From germline, CDR1 is LNHDA and CDR2 SQIVND (reference sequence). Trimming removed 1 base at V and 3 bases at J, with 9 bases between. This CDR3 is CASSIAAGYYGYTF. CDR3 bases: TGTGCCAGTAGTATAGCGGCAGGGTACTATGGCTACACCTTC.